A single sample gave rise to the 10 T cell receptor beta chains below, sequenced in a study of a mutant IDH1 vaccine in newly diagnosed glioma. For these TCRs, the target antigens are not known. This sample's time point: week 35, safety follow-up. A single vaccine dose contained 300 ug of mutant IDH1 20-mer peptide, and topical imiquimod was used with it. Sequencing used immunoSEQ multiplex PCR; TCRdb keeps in-frame clones, though not all of them. The table shows approximately 50,000 clones, with roughly 91% occurring only once. The source material was PBMCs, sampled from a glioma patient whose treatment included an IDH1 peptide vaccine. The receptors here all came from a woman aged 35 to 49 with glioma.

The J gene is TRBJ2-6, the V gene TRBV30; D unclear. This CDR3 is built from 14 residues. Trimming took 2 bases from V and 1 from J, leaving 6 bases between them. The germline V gene has CDR1 GTSNPN and CDR2 SVGIG (reference sequence). CDR3 in amino acids: CAWSRDSGANVLTF. DNA for the CDR3: TGTGCCTGGAGTAGGGATTCTGGGGCCAACGTCCTGACTTTC. Filled out from reference TRBV30 and TRBJ2-6, the complete variable domain reads SQTIHQWPATLVQPVGSPLSLECTVEGTSNPNLYWYRQAAGRGLQLLFYSVGIGQISSEVPQNLSASRPQDRQFILSSKKLLLSDSGFYLCAWSRDSGANVLTFGAGSRLTVL.

The genes are TRBV7-2 and TRBJ2-5; perhaps D is TRBD1 or TRBD2 (5 bases each). CDR1 and CDR2 (germline): SGHTA, FQGNSA. Trimming stripped 0 bases from V and 4 bases from J, with 12 bases between. CDR3 length: 15 amino acids. CDR3 nucleotide sequence: TGTGCCAGCAGCTTAGCGACCGGGGCGGGAGAGACCCAGTACTTC. This codes for CASSLATGAGETQYF.

The V gene is TRBV7-8, the J gene TRBJ2-5; TRBD2 agrees at 11 bases. Germline CDR1 is SGHVS and CDR2 is FQNEAQ. The CDR3 runs 19 residues. V was pared by 4 bases and J by 1 base, with 14 bases of the junction left unmatched. The CDR3 here is CASSSYPMTGTSGQETQYF. The DNA of the CDR3 is TGTGCCAGCAGCTCATACCCTATGACCGGGACTAGCGGCCAAGAGACCCAGTACTTC.

This clone was seen just once. The chain links TRBV2 to TRBJ1-1; TRBD1 might be the D (5 bases). The CDR3 totals 15 residues. Germline CDR1 and CDR2: SNHLY and FYNNEI. V dropped 4 bases and J dropped 0 bases, with 12 bases sitting between them. The CDR3 DNA sequence: TGTGCCAGCAGTGGAGGGTGGGGGATGAACACTGAAGCTTTCTTT. Its protein is CASSGGWGMNTEAFF.

CDR3 sequence: CASSISPGTGSVQYF. CDR3 nucleotide sequence: TGTGCCAGCAGCATAAGTCCCGGGACAGGTTCGGTTCAGTACTTC. The V call is TRBV11-2, the J call TRBJ2-4; TRBD1 matches at 8 bases. The CDR3 covers 15 residues. With V trimmed by 5 bases and J by 11 bases, 14 bases remained unmatched. Germline values: CDR1 SGHAT, CDR2 FQNNGV.

The chain combines TRBV30 with TRBJ2-3; D tentatively fits TRBD1 or TRBD2 (5 bases each). This CDR3 contains 12 residues. Trimming removed 8 bases from V and 2 bases from J, with 11 bases in between. Germline values: CDR1 GTSNPN, CDR2 SVGIG (reference sequence). CDR3 region: CARSGTTDTQYF. DNA of the CDR3: TGTGCCCGCTCAGGGACCACAGATACGCAGTATTTT. The full variable domain, with the rest looked up from reference TRBV30 and TRBJ2-3, is SQTIHQWPATLVQPVGSPLSLECTVEGTSNPNLYWYRQAAGRGLQLLFYSVGIGQISSEVPQNLSASRPQDRQFILSSKKLLLSDSGFYLCARSGTTDTQYFGPGTRLTVL.

The rearrangement joins TRBV4-1 to TRBJ1-1, with a possible D match to TRBD1 (5 bases). V was pared by 1 base and J by 5 bases, with 17 bases between. CDR1 and CDR2 (germline): MGHRA, YSYEKL. The CDR3 is 16 amino acids. The CDR3, as DNA: TGCGCCAGCAGCCAAGTGGTCACAGTCCGGGGGACTGAAGCTTTCTTT. Translating it yields CASSQVVTVRGTEAFF.

This clone occurred a few times. V gene TRBV10-3 combines with J gene TRBJ1-5, with a possible D match to TRBD1 (6 bases). In germline, CDR1 is ENHRY, CDR2 SYGVKD. The ends were cut back, 4 bases at V and 7 bases at J, with 17 bases in the middle. This CDR3 is 15 amino acids long. CDR3 region: CAISGLGAVGQPQHF. The DNA for the CDR3 is TGTGCCATCAGTGGGTTGGGGGCCGTGGGACAGCCCCAGCATTTT.

The chain links TRBV30 to TRBJ1-1, with D possibly TRBD1 on 5 matching bases. Per germline, CDR1 GTSNPN and CDR2 SVGIG (reference sequence). The length of the CDR3 is 16 residues. Trimming cost V 1 base and J 1 base, with 16 bases left between them. CDR3 residues: CAWSGGFPWGNTEAFF. The CDR3 DNA is TGTGCCTGGAGTGGGGGGTTCCCATGGGGGAACACTGAAGCTTTCTTT.

The chain carries TRBV4-1 and TRBJ1-2, with 10 bases identical to TRBD1. V shed 0 bases and J 8 bases; nucleotides not matched to a gene: 12. CDR3 length: 17 residues. CDR1 is MGHRA, CDR2 YSYEKL, per germline. This CDR3 is CASSQDPGQGLTGGYTF. CDR3 DNA sequence: TGCGCCAGCAGCCAAGATCCGGGACAGGGGTTAACGGGCGGCTACACCTTC.